The 13 T cell receptor beta chains below all came from one sample that was sequenced in a study of OX40 agonist ivuxolimab in advanced cancers. Data came from immunoSEQ multiplex PCR; TCRdb stores just in-frame clones and leaves some out. The sample comprises about 80,000 clones, just under 85% of which are singletons, and roughly 25% rests with the top ten. The specimen comprised CD4+ or CD8+ T cells sorted from blood, sampled in a trial of the OX40 agonist ivuxolimab. These receptors came from an adult with an advanced solid tumor such as melanoma, head and neck, liver or kidney cancer.

The V and J genes are TRBV5-6 and TRBJ1-3, with D maybe TRBD1 (5 bases). Germline V lookup: CDR1 SGHDT, CDR2 YYEEEE. V was clipped by 4 bases and J by 0 bases, with 8 bases between them. The CDR3 is made up of 14 amino acids. The CDR3 sequence is CASSVGGSGNTIYF. The CDR3 nucleotides read TGTGCCAGCAGCGTCGGGGGCTCTGGAAACACCATATATTTT.

In its sample, this clone was seen once. The CDR3 protein is CASEGGRTEAFF. The CDR3, as DNA: TGTGCCAGCGAAGGGGGCCGGACTGAAGCTTTCTTT. The rearrangement uses TRBV10-3 and TRBJ1-1; 7 bases line up with TRBD1. The CDR3 is 12 amino acids. Trimming cost V 10 bases and J 5 bases; bases outside gene matches: 7. Per germline, CDR1 ENHRY and CDR2 SYGVKD.

The J gene is TRBJ1-1, the V gene TRBV19; D remains ambiguous. Germline V gives CDR1 LNHDA, CDR2 SQIVND (reference sequence). The CDR3 is 14 residues long. The V and J ends lost 0 bases and 5 bases respectively, with 10 bases between them. CDR3 in DNA: TGTGCCAGTAGTATAGATTATCGGTGGACTGAAGCTTTCTTT. Its protein product is CASSIDYRWTEAFF. Together with reference TRBV19 and TRBJ1-1, the CDR3 gives the full variable domain: DGGITQSPKYLFRKEGQNVTLSCEQNLNHDAMYWYRQDPGQGLRLIYYSQIVNDFQKGDIAEGYSVSREKKESFPLTVTSAQKNPTAFYLCASSIDYRWTEAFFGQGTRLTVV.

This clone was picked up a small number of times. The rearrangement links TRBV21-1 to TRBJ2-7. TRBV21-1 is designated a pseudogene. The length of the CDR3 is 12 residues. CDR3 loop: CASSKVSYEQYF. The CDR3, as DNA: TGTGCCAGCAGCAAAGTCTCCTACGAGCAGTACTTC.

This sequence joins TRBV4-3 and TRBJ1-5, with D uncertain. The length of the CDR3 is 15 residues. The germline gives CDR1 LGHNA, CDR2 YSLEER. V dropped 4 bases and J dropped 8 bases, with 18 bases sitting between them. The CDR3: CASSPTLRGMEPQHF. The CDR3 DNA reads TGCGCCAGCAGCCCGACTCTTCGGGGTATGGAGCCCCAGCATTTT.

The V and J genes are TRBV9 and TRBJ1-1, with 9 positions matching TRBD1. The junction had 8 bases not matched to a gene; V was cut back by 4 bases and J by 4 bases. The CDR3 length is 15 residues. Germline CDR1 and CDR2: SGDLS and YYNGEE. CDR3 residues: CASSFLQTGGTEAFF. CDR3 DNA sequence: TGTGCCAGCAGCTTCCTCCAGACAGGGGGCACTGAAGCTTTCTTT. The full variable domain, completed using reference TRBV9 and TRBJ1-1, is DSGVTQTPKHLITATGQRVTLRCSPRSGDLSVYWYQQSLDQGLQFLIQYYNGEERAKGNILERFSAQQFPDLHSELNLSSLELGDSALYFCASSFLQTGGTEAFFGQGTRLTVV.

This clone was counted once. The chain carries TRBV19 and TRBJ2-2; D not resolved. This CDR3 spans 14 amino acids. CDR1 LNHDA and CDR2 SQIVND come from the germline V gene (reference sequence). The germline V and J ends were trimmed by 3 bases and 5 bases, with 10 bases remaining between them. The CDR3 is CASSIHSGTGELFF. The CDR3 DNA is TGTGCCAGTAGTATTCACTCCGGGACCGGGGAGCTGTTTTTT.

This rearrangement joins TRBV10-1 to TRBJ2-3; D remains unclear. Germline V lookup: CDR1 WNHNN, CDR2 SYGVQD (reference sequence). This CDR3 comprises 13 residues. The V end was cut by 2 bases, the J end by 8 bases, with 11 bases between. The CDR3 region is CASSENRETTQYF. CDR3 DNA sequence: TGCGCCAGCAGTGAGAATAGGGAAACTACGCAGTATTTT.

This chain uses TRBV2 with TRBJ2-5; no firm D call. Germline CDR1 and CDR2: SNHLY and FYNNEI. Trimming cost V 0 bases and J 5 bases, with 7 bases left between them. The CDR3 totals 13 residues. This CDR3 is CASSEARWETQYF. CDR3 nucleotide sequence: TGTGCCAGCAGTGAAGCCAGATGGGAGACCCAGTACTTC.

The chain is built from TRBV19 and TRBJ2-5; no clear D. V lost 1 base and J 2 bases, leaving 5 bases between the germline ends. Germline V CDR1 and CDR2: LNHDA, SQIVND (reference sequence). This CDR3 is built from 13 residues. The CDR3 DNA follows: TGTGCCAGTAGTATAGTCCGTCAAGAGACCCAGTACTTC. As protein: CASSIVRQETQYF.

The chain combines TRBV28 with TRBJ1-4; D remains unclear. The V end lost 1 base, the J end lost 14 bases, and 23 bases lay between the germline ends. Germline-derived CDR1 and CDR2 are MDHEN and SYDVKM. The CDR3 runs to 16 residues. The CDR3 nucleotides are TGTGCCAGCAGTTTATACGGACCTACTAGATACCGTATGCTGTTTTTT. It specifies CASSLYGPTRYRMLFF.

V gene TRBV5-1 combines with J gene TRBJ2-7, with a possible D match to TRBD1 (7 bases). The CDR3 is 14 amino acids. In germline, CDR1 is SGHRS, CDR2 YFSETQ. Between the trimmed V and J ends, which lost 4 bases and 3 bases, there was a span of 14 bases. CDR3 nucleotide sequence: TGCGCCAGCAGCCCCGCGGGGACAGTCTACGAGCAGTACTTC. Its translation: CASSPAGTVYEQYF.

This chain links TRBV30 with TRBJ1-5; TRBD1 aligns across 7 bases. CDR3 size: 14 residues. J was trimmed by 4 bases and V by 2 bases; bases with no gene match: 5. The V gene's germline CDR1 is GTSNPN and CDR2 SVGIG (reference sequence). The CDR3 DNA reads as TGTGCCTGGAGTTTCGGACAGGTGAATCAGCCCCAGCATTTT. The encoded protein is CAWSFGQVNQPQHF.